The 5 T cell receptor beta chains in this list originate from one sample, sequenced in a study of blood T cells in healthy people across ages. It was with a sample-barcoded 5' primer and a J-beta primer mix that a second PCR of roughly 7 to 12 cycles was run. Each CDR3 protein is one row after TCRdb ran MiXCR on the 5' RACE reads. The table shows 1.5 million to 2 million distinct CDR3 sequences, with about 35% occurring only once. Sequenced sample: blood. These receptors all stem from a woman aged 30 to 39 in good health.

The V gene is TRBV2, the J gene TRBJ2-5; TRBD2 matches 12 bases. The CDR3 is 18 residues long. Germline trimming cut 4 bases from V and 2 bases from J; bases unmatched to any gene: 11. Germline values: CDR1 SNHLY, CDR2 FYNNEI. The CDR3 sequence is CASSAFFGLAGLQETQYF. CDR3 in DNA: TGTGCCAGCAGTGCTTTCTTCGGACTAGCGGGACTACAAGAGACCCAGTACTTC.

This clonotype has a handful of counts. The CDR3 DNA is TGCAGTGCTAGAAGGCGGGAGCTCTACAATGAGCAGTTCTTC. This encodes CSARRRELYNEQFF. V is TRBV20-1 and J is TRBJ2-1; 7 nucleotides line up with TRBD2. V lost 2 bases and J lost 3; bases outside the gene matches: 4. CDR1 and CDR2 from the germline V gene are DFQATT and SNEGSKA (reference sequence). This CDR3 spans 14 amino acids.

The chain has TRBV18 and TRBJ2-1; D is ambiguous. CDR1 KGHSH and CDR2 LQKENI come from the germline V gene. V was cut by 3 bases and J by 7 bases, with 16 bases left in between. The CDR3 is made up of 15 amino acids. The CDR3 DNA follows: TGTGCCAGCTCACCGATAGGACCAAATCGGAATGAGCAGTTCTTC. Its translation: CASSPIGPNRNEQFF.

This clonotype appeared a single time. The chain links TRBV6-2 or TRBV6-3 to TRBJ2-3, with a possible D match to TRBD2 (5 bases). V was pared by 3 bases and J by 0 bases, with 16 bases between. The CDR3 is 17 residues long. The germline V gene has CDR1 MNHEY and CDR2 SVGEGT. CDR3 sequence reads: CASSYSPVLASTDTQYF. The CDR3, as DNA: TGTGCCAGCAGTTATTCCCCCGTATTAGCGAGCACAGATACGCAGTATTTT.

This clonotype was counted a few times. The chain recombines TRBV6-1 with TRBJ2-5, with D possibly being TRBD2 (5 bases). The CDR3 has 17 amino acids. V lost 2 bases, J lost 5 bases, and 21 bases lay in between. Germline V gene lookup returns CDR1 MNHNS and CDR2 SASEGT. The DNA of the CDR3 is TGTGCCAGCAGTGAACTAGAGGGCAGGTCCGGTGGGGAGACCCAGTACTTC. It encodes CASSELEGRSGGETQYF.